The rows below give T cell receptor beta chains drawn from one sample of a study of cytomegalovirus exposure and HLA in healthy donors. The repertoire was sequenced with immunoSEQ multiplex PCR; TCRdb's copy has only in-frame clones and lacks some. The sample has about 110,000 clones; more than 65% are singletons. Sequencing used PBMCs. These receptors originate from a boy younger than 18 in good health and CMV-seronegative. CDR3s include the opening cysteine and the closing phenylalanine or tryptophan. D genes are given only for firm matches. Only some rows state a clone size, as once, few, many or a class for expanded clones.

clone size,D gene,J gene,V gene,CDR3 DNA,CDR3 protein
few,-,TRBJ1-2,TRBV30,TGTGCCTGGACAGGGGAGTTCTATGGTGGCTACACCTTC,CAWTGEFYGGYTF
-,-,TRBJ2-2,TRBV25-1,TGTGCCAGCAGTGTAAGGGGGGGAAACGGGGAGCTGTTTTTT,CASSVRGGNGELFF
few,TRBD1,TRBJ1-3,TRBV28,TGTGCCAGCAGTTTAGAGTCAATCACCAGGGGGTCAAACACCATATATTTT,CASSLESITRGSNTIYF
-,TRBD1,TRBJ1-2,TRBV29-1,TGCAGCGCTCACCGGGACAGGGGGCAGGATGGCTACACCTTC,CSAHRDRGQDGYTF
-,TRBD1,TRBJ2-7,TRBV2,TGTGCCAGCAGAAGGGACAGGAGGGACGAGCAGTACTTC,CASRRDRRDEQYF
-,TRBD1,TRBJ2-7,TRBV2,TGTGCCAGCAGTGAACCGGGACAGGGTATTGTAGAGCAGTACTTC,CASSEPGQGIVEQYF
-,-,TRBJ2-2,TRBV4-1,TGCGCCAGCAGCCAAGAGGACAAACCGACGAACACCGGGGAGCTGTTTTTT,CASSQEDKPTNTGELFF
few,-,TRBJ2-3,TRBV15,TGTGCCACCAGCAGAGAGCTAGTCGATACGCAGTATTTT,CATSRELVDTQYF
-,-,TRBJ1-1,TRBV18,TGTGCCAGCTCACCTCGGACAGTAATGAACACTGAAGCTTTCTTT,CASSPRTVMNTEAFF
-,-,TRBJ1-1,TRBV30,TGTGCCTGGAGTGTACTACAGAACACTGAAGCTTTCTTT,CAWSVLQNTEAFF
-,-,TRBJ1-4,TRBV6-5,TGTGCCAGCAGCCGTTGGAGCGCAACTAATGAAAAACTGTTTTTT,CASSRWSATNEKLFF
-,-,TRBJ2-3,TRBV18,TGTGCCAGCTCACCACCGGCGGCAGCGACAGATACGCAGTATTTT,CASSPPAAATDTQYF
-,-,TRBJ2-5,TRBV5-1,TGCGCCAGCAGCACTCAAGAGACCCAGTACTTC,CASSTQETQYF
-,-,TRBJ2-1,TRBV7-6,TGTGCCAGCAGCTTAGAAGTCAGGAATGAGCAGTTCTTC,CASSLEVRNEQFF
-,TRBD1,TRBJ1-2,TRBV6-5,TGTGCCAGCAGCTTACAGGGGTCAGATGGCTACACCTTC,CASSLQGSDGYTF
-,TRBD2,TRBJ2-1,TRBV9,TGTGCCAGCAGCGGGGGGAGAGCTAGCGGGAGGATCAATGAGCAGTTCTTC,CASSGGRASGRINEQFF
few,-,TRBJ1-1,TRBV15,TGTGCCACCAGCAGAGATGTCAGGGAGAACACTGAAGCTTTCTTT,CATSRDVRENTEAFF
-,TRBD2,TRBJ2-3,TRBV4-1,TGCGCCAGCAGCCTAGGGTCGGTAGCGGGTATGGATACGCAGTATTTT,CASSLGSVAGMDTQYF
once,TRBD1,TRBJ2-1,TRBV14,TGTGCCAGCAGCCTCGGGACAGGAGAACACTACAATGAGCAGTTCTTC,CASSLGTGEHYNEQFF
-,-,TRBJ1-2,TRBV30,TGTGCCTGGAGTACAGATTATGGCTACACCTTC,CAWSTDYGYTF
few,TRBD1,TRBJ2-2,TRBV4-2,TGTGCCAGCAGCCAAGAACTACCGGGACAGGGGGTGTCCGCGAACACCGGGGAGCTGTTTTTT,CASSQELPGQGVSANTGELFF
-,-,TRBJ2-3,TRBV7-3,TGTGCCAGCACCCTTGGCTCCACAGATACGCAGTATTTT,CASTLGSTDTQYF
-,TRBD1,TRBJ1-4,TRBV5-1,TGCGCCAGCAGCCGGGGACAGGCGATTAATGAAAAACTGTTTTTT,CASSRGQAINEKLFF
few,-,TRBJ2-3,TRBV28,TGTGCCAGCAGTCCCCTCGCAGATACGCAGTATTTT,CASSPLADTQYF
-,-,TRBJ1-1,TRBV5-5,TGTGCCAGCAGCCTGGTAAACACTGAAGCTTTCTTT,CASSLVNTEAFF